These T cell receptor beta chains were read from a single sample in a study of regulatory T cells in long-lasting Graves disease. TCRdb fed the multiplex PCR reads into MiXCR, producing one record per CDR3 protein. Here the sample spans hundreds of thousands of distinct CDR3 sequences, approximately 15% being singletons. These data are also associated with another study on T cells in Graves' hyperthyroidism and ophthalmopathy.

Sequencing used peripheral blood mononuclear cells (PBMCs), obtained at new diagnosis, from a patient treated with antithyroid drugs. Receptor source: a woman aged 30 to 39 with Graves disease. Both conserved end residues are part of each CDR3. The D gene is left open where the match is weak. Clone size is stated in some rows and not others, as once, few, many or a class when expanded.

v_call: TRBV25-1; clone_size: -; d_call: -; j_call: TRBJ1-1; cdr3_aa: CASSKTGLDEAFF; cdr3_nt: TGTGCCAGCAGTAAAACAGGGTTGGATGAAGCTTTCTTT
v_call: TRBV6-1; clone_size: -; d_call: TRBD1; j_call: TRBJ2-7; cdr3_aa: CASSEILTGTGYYEQYF; cdr3_nt: TGTGCCAGCAGTGAGATCCTAACCGGGACAGGGTACTACGAGCAGTACTTC
v_call: TRBV29-1; clone_size: many; d_call: TRBD2; j_call: TRBJ2-7; cdr3_aa: CSVRLAETYEQYF; cdr3_nt: TGCAGCGTAAGACTAGCGGAAACCTACGAGCAGTACTTC
v_call: TRBV19; clone_size: few; d_call: -; j_call: TRBJ2-4; cdr3_aa: CASSIGAGPKNIQYF; cdr3_nt: TGTGCCAGTAGTATTGGGGCAGGCCCCAAAAACATTCAGTACTTC
v_call: TRBV16; clone_size: few; d_call: -; j_call: TRBJ1-2; cdr3_aa: CASSQAQGWGYTF; cdr3_nt: TGTGCCAGCAGCCAAGCACAGGGTTGGGGCTACACCTTC
v_call: TRBV13; clone_size: few; d_call: -; j_call: TRBJ1-6; cdr3_aa: CASSLDGRGTDNSPLHF; cdr3_nt: TGTGCCAGCAGCTTAGACGGCAGGGGAACGGATAATTCACCCCTCCACTTT
v_call: TRBV20-1; clone_size: few; d_call: TRBD1; j_call: TRBJ1-2; cdr3_aa: CSARAKTGVVYGYTF; cdr3_nt: TGCAGTGCTAGAGCGAAGACAGGGGTTGTCTATGGCTACACCTTC
v_call: TRBV4-1; clone_size: few; d_call: -; j_call: TRBJ2-4; cdr3_aa: CASSQIWDIGGNIQYF; cdr3_nt: TGCGCCAGCAGCCAGATCTGGGATATTGGAGGAAACATTCAGTACTTC
v_call: TRBV6-4; clone_size: many; d_call: -; j_call: TRBJ2-2; cdr3_aa: CASSDLAVNTGELFF; cdr3_nt: TGTGCCAGCAGTGACTTGGCAGTCAACACCGGGGAGCTGTTTTTT
v_call: TRBV2; clone_size: many; d_call: -; j_call: TRBJ2-7; cdr3_aa: CASRQTTYEQYF; cdr3_nt: TGTGCCAGCAGACAGACCACCTACGAGCAGTACTTC
v_call: TRBV18; clone_size: -; d_call: TRBD1; j_call: TRBJ1-1; cdr3_aa: CASSPLGQSENTEAFF; cdr3_nt: TGTGCCAGCTCACCCCTGGGACAGTCTGAGAACACTGAAGCTTTCTTT
v_call: TRBV20-1; clone_size: -; d_call: -; j_call: TRBJ2-7; cdr3_aa: CSAISSYEQYF; cdr3_nt: TGCAGTGCTATAAGCTCCTACGAGCAGTACTTC
v_call: TRBV28; clone_size: few; d_call: -; j_call: TRBJ1-6; cdr3_aa: CASSGPPGGSYNSPLHF; cdr3_nt: TGTGCCAGCAGTGGCCCCCCGGGGGGCTCCTATAATTCACCCCTCCACTTT
v_call: TRBV6-1; clone_size: few; d_call: -; j_call: TRBJ1-5; cdr3_aa: CASTDPGRNQPQHF; cdr3_nt: TGTGCCAGCACCGATCCGGGGCGCAATCAGCCCCAGCATTTT
v_call: TRBV6-2/TRBV6-3; clone_size: -; d_call: -; j_call: TRBJ2-2; cdr3_aa: CASSWAENTGELFF; cdr3_nt: TGTGCCAGCAGTTGGGCGGAGAACACCGGGGAGCTGTTTTTT
v_call: TRBV9; clone_size: -; d_call: -; j_call: TRBJ2-1; cdr3_aa: CASSGIVNEQFF; cdr3_nt: TGTGCCAGCAGCGGAATTGTCAATGAGCAGTTCTTC
v_call: TRBV3-1; clone_size: -; d_call: TRBD1; j_call: TRBJ1-1; cdr3_aa: CASSPGQGLLNTEAFF; cdr3_nt: TGTGCCAGCAGCCCGGGACAGGGACTTCTGAACACTGAAGCTTTCTTT
v_call: TRBV4-2; clone_size: -; d_call: -; j_call: TRBJ2-2; cdr3_aa: CASSQDLDGANTGELFF; cdr3_nt: TGTGCCAGCAGCCAAGATCTTGACGGGGCAAACACCGGGGAGCTGTTTTTT
v_call: TRBV20-1; clone_size: many; d_call: -; j_call: TRBJ2-7; cdr3_aa: CSAATSFSYEQYF; cdr3_nt: TGCAGTGCTGCTACTAGTTTTAGCTACGAGCAGTACTTC
v_call: TRBV5-1; clone_size: few; d_call: TRBD2; j_call: TRBJ2-5; cdr3_aa: CASRRTSGSWETQYF; cdr3_nt: TGCGCCAGCAGGCGGACTAGCGGGAGTTGGGAGACCCAGTACTTC
v_call: TRBV15; clone_size: many; d_call: -; j_call: TRBJ2-7; cdr3_aa: CATSRDSVATEQYF; cdr3_nt: TGTGCCACCAGCAGAGATTCCGTAGCAACCGAGCAGTACTTC
v_call: TRBV5-1; clone_size: -; d_call: -; j_call: TRBJ2-3; cdr3_aa: CASSVDRKYTDTQYF; cdr3_nt: TGCGCCAGCAGTGTGGACAGAAAGTACACAGATACGCAGTATTTT
v_call: TRBV7-9; clone_size: many; d_call: -; j_call: TRBJ1-4; cdr3_aa: CASSAGTQSEKLFF; cdr3_nt: TGTGCCAGCAGCGCCGGGACCCAGAGTGAAAAACTGTTTTTT
v_call: TRBV29-1; clone_size: many; d_call: TRBD1; j_call: TRBJ1-1; cdr3_aa: CSGQGLNTEAFF; cdr3_nt: TGCAGCGGACAGGGGCTGAACACTGAAGCTTTCTTT
v_call: TRBV20-1; clone_size: many; d_call: TRBD2; j_call: TRBJ2-3; cdr3_aa: CSARLPSGTSTDTQYF; cdr3_nt: TGCAGTGCTAGACTCCCTAGCGGGACAAGCACAGATACGCAGTATTTT
v_call: TRBV19; clone_size: -; d_call: -; j_call: TRBJ2-1; cdr3_aa: CASSIRGIDSYNEQFF; cdr3_nt: TGTGCCAGTAGTATAAGGGGGATTGACTCCTACAATGAGCAGTTCTTC
v_call: TRBV11-2; clone_size: few; d_call: TRBD1; j_call: TRBJ1-2; cdr3_aa: CASSRNRGLGGYTF; cdr3_nt: TGTGCCAGCAGCCGAAACAGGGGGCTGGGTGGCTACACCTTC
v_call: TRBV7-3; clone_size: many; d_call: TRBD2; j_call: TRBJ2-7; cdr3_aa: CASSPAGEGYEQYF; cdr3_nt: TGTGCCAGCAGCCCAGCGGGAGAAGGCTACGAGCAGTACTTC
v_call: TRBV7-8; clone_size: -; d_call: -; j_call: TRBJ2-5; cdr3_aa: CASSPPGWGAETQYF; cdr3_nt: TGTGCCAGCAGCCCCCCGGGGTGGGGGGCAGAGACCCAGTACTTC
v_call: TRBV5-5; clone_size: -; d_call: -; j_call: TRBJ2-2; cdr3_aa: CASSASRPGTGELFF; cdr3_nt: TGTGCCAGCAGCGCGTCTAGACCTGGCACGGGGGAGCTGTTTTTT
v_call: TRBV20-1; clone_size: -; d_call: -; j_call: TRBJ2-7; cdr3_aa: CSARVSGGQGGTYEQYF; cdr3_nt: TGCAGTGCTAGAGTCTCTGGAGGACAGGGAGGGACTTACGAGCAGTACTTC
v_call: TRBV7-2; clone_size: many; d_call: TRBD1; j_call: TRBJ2-3; cdr3_aa: CASSPPGQGTDTQYF; cdr3_nt: TGTGCCAGCAGCCCTCCGGGACAGGGCACAGATACGCAGTATTTT
v_call: TRBV20-1; clone_size: -; d_call: -; j_call: TRBJ2-1; cdr3_aa: CSAQTSLGYNEQFF; cdr3_nt: TGCAGTGCACAAACTAGCTTGGGGTACAATGAGCAGTTCTTC
v_call: TRBV28; clone_size: many; d_call: TRBD1; j_call: TRBJ1-2; cdr3_aa: CATHTTGTNYGYTF; cdr3_nt: TGTGCCACCCACACGACAGGGACGAACTATGGCTACACCTTC
v_call: TRBV6-1; clone_size: -; d_call: TRBD1; j_call: TRBJ1-4; cdr3_aa: CASSRTGLVDEKLFF; cdr3_nt: TGTGCCAGCAGTCGGACAGGGCTAGTTGATGAAAAACTGTTTTTT
v_call: TRBV6-1; clone_size: many; d_call: -; j_call: TRBJ1-4; cdr3_aa: CASSESGGGAGEKLFF; cdr3_nt: TGTGCCAGCAGTGAAAGTGGCGGGGGCGCCGGTGAAAAACTGTTTTTT
v_call: TRBV12-3/TRBV12-4; clone_size: many; d_call: -; j_call: TRBJ2-7; cdr3_aa: CASSPTVRDYEQYF; cdr3_nt: TGTGCCAGCAGCCCCACTGTCCGGGACTACGAGCAGTACTTC
v_call: TRBV5-1; clone_size: many; d_call: TRBD2; j_call: TRBJ2-7; cdr3_aa: CASRGGDYEQYF; cdr3_nt: TGCGCCAGCAGGGGGGGGGACTACGAGCAGTACTTC
v_call: TRBV30; clone_size: many; d_call: TRBD1; j_call: TRBJ1-5; cdr3_aa: CAWRPGQGMPQHF; cdr3_nt: TGTGCCTGGAGACCGGGACAGGGGATGCCCCAGCATTTT
v_call: TRBV13; clone_size: -; d_call: TRBD1; j_call: TRBJ2-2; cdr3_aa: CASSPRGHEGTGELFF; cdr3_nt: TGTGCCAGCAGCCCGAGGGGGCACGAAGGCACCGGGGAGCTGTTTTTT
v_call: TRBV20-1; clone_size: many; d_call: TRBD1; j_call: TRBJ2-2; cdr3_aa: CSARGLQGATGELFF; cdr3_nt: TGCAGTGCTAGAGGCTTACAGGGGGCGACCGGGGAGCTGTTTTTT
v_call: TRBV27; clone_size: -; d_call: -; j_call: TRBJ2-3; cdr3_aa: CASSFPSGPDTQYF; cdr3_nt: TGTGCCAGCAGTTTCCCGTCGGGGCCAGATACGCAGTATTTT
v_call: TRBV18; clone_size: -; d_call: TRBD1; j_call: TRBJ1-5; cdr3_aa: CASSTRQGSSNQPQHF; cdr3_nt: TGTGCCAGCTCAACCAGACAGGGCTCTAGCAATCAGCCCCAGCATTTT
v_call: TRBV30; clone_size: -; d_call: -; j_call: TRBJ2-2; cdr3_aa: CASIYGTATGELFF; cdr3_nt: TGTGCCTCTATTTACGGGACGGCCACCGGGGAGCTGTTTTTT